Listed here are 32 T cell receptor beta chains from one sample, sequenced in a study of shared clonotypes between healthy human individuals. Assay: immunoSEQ multiplex PCR; the TCRdb copy retains only in-frame clones and omits some. The data show under 2.5 million clones, roughly 90% seen once. Sequencing used naive CD4+ T cells from PBMCs. Subset of the sample: CD45RA+ positively selected. All receptors derive from a man younger than 35 in good health. Some clones in this sample may be carry-over from other donors' samples.

The chain employs TRBV15 and TRBJ2-5, with 8 nucleotides matching TRBD2. V was clipped by 5 bases and J by 6 bases; unmatched bases: 8. CDR3 size: 14 residues. Germline V gene lookup returns CDR1 LNHNV and CDR2 YYDKDF (reference sequence). CDR3 protein: CATSPTSDKKTQYF. Here the CDR3 DNA reads TGTGCCACCAGCCCGACTAGCGACAAGAAGACCCAGTACTTC.

The chain has TRBV18 and TRBJ2-1; D is possibly TRBD2 (7 bases). The V end lost 3 bases, the J end lost 5 bases, and 14 bases lay between the germline ends. The CDR3 loop spans 15 amino acids. Germline V gene sequence: CDR1 KGHSH, CDR2 LQKENI. The CDR3: CASSPQGRGHNEQFF. The DNA of the CDR3 is TGTGCCAGCTCACCCCAGGGGAGGGGTCACAATGAGCAGTTCTTC.

The rearrangement links TRBV2 to TRBJ1-5; D is uncertain. Trimming cost V 6 bases and J 13 bases, with 19 bases left between them. From germline, CDR1 is SNHLY and CDR2 FYNNEI. This CDR3 spans 13 amino acids. CDR3 coding DNA: TGTGCCAGCAGGCGTACTCCTATGGGAGAGCAGCATTTT. Translated, it gives CASRRTPMGEQHF.

The chain recombines TRBV19 with TRBJ1-2; TRBD1 matches 8 bases. Germline trimming cut 6 bases from V and 7 bases from J; bases unmatched to any gene: 7. The CDR3 runs to 13 residues. CDR1 LNHDA and CDR2 SQIVND come from the germline V gene (reference sequence). The CDR3 here is CASSPDRERGYTF. The CDR3 DNA reads TGTGCCAGTAGCCCGGACAGGGAACGTGGCTACACCTTC.

The chain combines TRBV6-5 with TRBJ2-5; D gene unclear. The ends were cut back, 5 bases at V and 7 bases at J, with 11 bases in the middle. Germline assignment: CDR1 MNHEY and CDR2 SVGAGI. The CDR3 length is 12 residues. CDR3 in amino acids: CASSTTYGTQYF. The CDR3 region has the DNA TGTGCCAGCAGTACCACTTACGGGACCCAGTACTTC.

For this clone: The same CDR3 can be traced to other DNA sequences in this sample. The gene calls are TRBV7-2 and TRBJ2-5; possibly TRBD1 or TRBD2 for D (5 bases each). Looked up from germline, CDR1 is SGHTA and CDR2 is FQGNSA. This CDR3 is 14 amino acids long. V dropped 3 bases and J dropped 5 bases, with 13 bases sitting between them. CDR3 residues: CASSLGPSQETQYF. The CDR3 DNA reads TGTGCCAGCAGCTTGGGACCATCCCAGGAGACCCAGTACTTC.

The chain recombines TRBV7-9 with TRBJ2-7; 10 bases fit TRBD2. This CDR3 is 14 amino acids long. The V and J ends lost 0 bases and 6 bases, in that order; junction bases with no gene match: 2. Germline V gene data show CDR1 as SEHNR and CDR2 as FQNEAQ (reference sequence). CDR3 nucleotide sequence: TGTGCCAGCAGCTTAGCCCTAGCGGGAGTCGAGCAGTACTTC. This translates into CASSLALAGVEQYF.

The genes are TRBV19 and TRBJ1-5; 10 bases align to TRBD1. Germline V CDR1 and CDR2: LNHDA, SQIVND (reference sequence). The CDR3 runs 15 residues. The junction had 7 bases not matched to a gene; V was cut back by 5 bases and J by 6 bases. CDR3 region: CASSPSDRGLQPQHF. In DNA form, the CDR3 reads TGTGCCAGTAGTCCGTCAGACAGGGGGCTTCAGCCCCAGCATTTT.

This clone was observed a handful of times. The rearrangement links TRBV2 to TRBJ1-1; D not resolved. V lost 8 bases, J lost 4 bases, and 11 bases lay in between. In germline, CDR1 is SNHLY, CDR2 FYNNEI. The CDR3 spans 12 residues. CDR3 nucleotides: TGTGCCAGCGCCCTCGGGGTCACTGAAGCTTTCTTT. It specifies CASALGVTEAFF.

The CDR3 here is CSVARRDLQYF. The CDR3 DNA is TGCAGCGTTGCTAGGCGGGACCTGCAGTATTTT. This chain uses TRBV29-1 with TRBJ2-3; D is possibly TRBD2 (6 bases). The ends were cut back, 4 bases at V and 11 bases at J, with 13 bases in the middle. Germline lookup yields CDR1 SQVTM and CDR2 ANQGSEA. The CDR3 is made up of 11 amino acids.

The chain carries TRBV29-1 and TRBJ2-7, with D uncertain. V dropped 1 base and J dropped 2 bases, with 6 bases sitting between them. Germline CDR1 is SQVTM and CDR2 is ANQGSEA. This CDR3 has 12 amino acids. This chain's CDR3 is CSVEGHTYEQYF. In nucleotides, the CDR3 is TGCAGCGTTGAAGGCCATACCTACGAGCAGTACTTC.

The rearrangement joins TRBV7-2 to TRBJ2-5; the match to TRBD2 covers 7 bases. The CDR3 consists of 14 residues. The trim removed 6 bases at V and 5 bases at J, leaving 9 bases unmatched. Germline V lookup: CDR1 SGHTA, CDR2 FQGNSA. The CDR3 loop is CASSEGGPLETQYF. CDR3 nucleotide sequence: TGTGCCAGCAGTGAGGGAGGGCCTCTTGAGACCCAGTACTTC.

Points on this clone: Distinct nucleotide sequences in the sample also encode this CDR3. The chain combines TRBV9 with TRBJ2-2, with D perhaps matching TRBD2 (7 bases). From germline, CDR1 is SGDLS and CDR2 YYNGEE. Trimming stripped 0 bases from V and 2 bases from J, with 8 bases between. The CDR3 runs 15 residues. DNA for the CDR3: TGTGCCAGCAGCGTAGCGGGGGGCAACACCGGGGAGCTGTTTTTT. Protein product: CASSVAGGNTGELFF.

V usage is TRBV18 and J usage is TRBJ2-3; the match to TRBD1 covers 7 bases. V was clipped by 3 bases and J by 2 bases; unmatched bases: 8. The CDR3 sequence is 16 residues long. The germline V gene encodes CDR1 KGHSH and CDR2 LQKENI. CDR3 in DNA: TGTGCCAGCTCACCTCAGACAGGGTGGAACACAGATACGCAGTATTTT. This sequence encodes CASSPQTGWNTDTQYF.

The gene calls are TRBV27 and TRBJ1-2; TRBD1 is a possible D gene (6 bases). This CDR3 comprises 13 residues. Per the germline V gene, CDR1 is MNHEY and CDR2 is SMNVEV (reference sequence). V lost 2 bases and J lost 8, with 12 bases in between. As DNA, the CDR3 is TGTGCCAGCAGTTTACGGGGGGGACAAGGCTACACCTTC. Encoded protein: CASSLRGGQGYTF.

Details on this clone: Within the sample, other DNA sequences also encode this same CDR3. The rearrangement links TRBV11-2 to TRBJ2-1, with D possibly TRBD1 on 6 matching bases. V lost 3 bases to trimming and J lost 2 bases, with 11 bases between them. The CDR3 consists of 15 residues. CDR1 and CDR2 (germline): SGHAT, FQNNGV. The CDR3 DNA reads TGTGCCAGCAGCTTGAGTCAGGGGACCTACAATGAGCAGTTCTTC. It is translated as CASSLSQGTYNEQFF.

This clone was picked up a small number of times. The rearrangement links TRBV2 to TRBJ2-2; weak D call: TRBD2 (5 bases). Germline values: CDR1 SNHLY, CDR2 FYNNEI. V was clipped by 0 bases and J by 13 bases, with 9 bases between them. The CDR3 is 12 amino acids. In nucleotides, the CDR3 is TGTGCCAGCAGTGAAGCGGGAGTTGGGCTGTTTTTT. Protein: CASSEAGVGLFF.

The chain employs TRBV5-1 and TRBJ1-5, with D perhaps matching TRBD1 (6 bases). The CDR3 runs to 13 residues. The germline V gene has CDR1 SGHRS and CDR2 YFSETQ. Trimming took off 5 bases at V and 4 bases at J, with 10 bases between the two ends. The CDR3 sequence is CASRSGVNQPQHF. The CDR3 nucleotides are TGCGCCAGCAGATCAGGGGTTAATCAGCCCCAGCATTTT.

This chain connects TRBV27 to TRBJ2-3; TRBD1 agrees at 7 bases. The CDR3 is 14 residues long. Germline assignment: CDR1 MNHEY and CDR2 SMNVEV (reference sequence). Trimming took 5 bases from V and 1 from J; bases not matched to a gene: 3. The CDR3 region has the DNA TGTGCCAGCAGTCCACAGGGGCGCACAGATACGCAGTATTTT. This translates into CASSPQGRTDTQYF.

Details on this clone: The same CDR3 is also encoded by other DNA sequences in this sample. The CDR3 region is CASSYGGAGGYTF. CDR3 bases: TGTGCCAGCAGTTATGGGGGAGCAGGAGGCTACACCTTC. The chain uses TRBV6-5 and TRBJ1-2; the D gene is possibly TRBD1 (5 bases). This CDR3 is built from 13 residues. Trimming cost V 3 bases and J 8 bases, with 13 bases left between them. The germline V gene has CDR1 MNHEY and CDR2 SVGAGI.

The chain joins TRBV27 to TRBJ2-7; 12 bases line up with TRBD2. Losses at the gene ends were 6 bases for V and 1 base for J; bases not matched to a gene: 10. Germline V gives CDR1 MNHEY, CDR2 SMNVEV (reference sequence). This CDR3 has 17 amino acids. The CDR3: CASSPSGRAFWSYEQYF. The CDR3 nucleotides read TGTGCCAGCAGCCCTAGCGGGAGGGCCTTTTGGTCCTACGAGCAGTACTTC.

The chain has TRBV10-1 and TRBJ1-5, with 7 bases identical to TRBD1. The CDR3 consists of 17 residues. CDR1 WNHNN and CDR2 SYGVQD come from the germline V gene (reference sequence). Losses at the gene ends were 8 bases for V and 2 bases for J; bases not matched to a gene: 15. DNA of the CDR3: TGCGCCAGCCGGGAGGCGGGCAGGGGGGAAGGCAATCAGCCCCAGCATTTT. This codes for CASREAGRGEGNQPQHF.

The genes are TRBV7-2 and TRBJ2-7; D is perhaps TRBD1 or TRBD2 (5 bases each). The CDR3 sequence is 14 residues long. V was trimmed by 3 bases and J by 1 base, leaving 10 bases between them. Looked up from germline, CDR1 is SGHTA and CDR2 is FQGNSA. The CDR3 loop reads CASSLGPRSYEQYF. The DNA of the CDR3 is TGTGCCAGCAGCTTGGGACCCCGTTCCTACGAGCAGTACTTC.

The chain combines TRBV28 with TRBJ2-7, with TRBD2 as a possible D gene (5 bases). The CDR3 has 13 residues. The V gene lost 7 bases and the J gene lost 3 bases, with 13 bases spanning the gap. Germline assignment: CDR1 MDHEN and CDR2 SYDVKM. Here the CDR3 DNA reads TGTGCCAGCAATCGGGAAGCCTTCTACGAGCAGTACTTC. It translates to CASNREAFYEQYF.

This sequence joins TRBV5-1 and TRBJ2-3; TRBD1 might be the D (6 bases). V was trimmed by 5 bases and J by 1 base, leaving 17 bases between them. Germline-derived CDR1 and CDR2 are SGHRS and YFSETQ. The CDR3 length is 16 residues. In DNA, the CDR3 is TGCGCCAGCAGTTTTGGAAGCCGACAGGGCACAGATACGCAGTATTTT. The encoded protein is CASSFGSRQGTDTQYF.

The chain is built from TRBV7-2 and TRBJ2-1; no firm D call. In germline, CDR1 is SGHTA, CDR2 FQGNSA. The CDR3 is made up of 14 amino acids. V shed 5 bases and J shed 0 bases, with 8 bases lying between them. In DNA form, the CDR3 reads TGTGCCAGCAGCGACCTTAGCTCCTACAATGAGCAGTTCTTC. It yields the protein CASSDLSSYNEQFF.

The count of this clone is one. V is TRBV28 and J is TRBJ1-1; 7 nucleotides line up with TRBD1. Losses at the gene ends were 3 bases for V and 5 bases for J; bases not matched to a gene: 15. This CDR3 comprises 17 residues. From germline, CDR1 is MDHEN and CDR2 SYDVKM. CDR3 DNA: TGTGCCAGCAGTTTTCCGGCTGACAGGGTAGGGGCAACTGAAGCTTTCTTT. Protein product: CASSFPADRVGATEAFF.

In this sample, this clone turned up once. The gene calls are TRBV27 and TRBJ2-7; no clear D gene. The CDR3 has 13 residues. V shed 0 bases and J shed 7 bases, with 10 bases lying between them. The V gene's germline CDR1 is MNHEY and CDR2 SMNVEV (reference sequence). The CDR3 is CASSLSTLGEQYF. DNA for the CDR3: TGTGCCAGCAGTTTATCCACCCTGGGGGAGCAGTACTTC.

The genes are TRBV21-1 and TRBJ1-1; the listed D gene, TRBD1, was not tested against the DNA. TRBV21-1 is annotated as a pseudogene. The CDR3 length is 13 residues. The CDR3 sequence is CASSPYRDTEAFF. In DNA form, the CDR3 reads TGTGCCAGCAGCCCCTACAGGGACACTGAAGCTTTCTTT.

This clone was detected once. The chain links TRBV7-9 to TRBJ2-7; D uncertain. Trimming took off 4 bases at V and 1 base at J, with 11 bases between the two ends. This CDR3 is built from 14 residues. CDR1 SEHNR and CDR2 FQNEAQ come from the germline V gene (reference sequence). The CDR3 protein is CASSSSTASYEQYF. The CDR3 nucleotides read TGTGCCAGCAGCTCCTCCACAGCTTCCTACGAGCAGTACTTC.

J is TRBJ2-3 and V is TRBV7-3, with no clear D. Germline CDR1 reads SGHTA; CDR2 reads FQGTGA. With 3 bases removed from V and 8 bases from J, the gap between germline ends came to 9 bases. This CDR3 has 12 residues. CDR3 amino acids: CASSFQASTQYF. The DNA for the CDR3 is TGTGCCAGCAGCTTTCAAGCGAGTACGCAGTATTTT.

This clone has just a few counts. Other DNA sequences in the same sample also yield this CDR3. The rearrangement links TRBV5-4 to TRBJ1-2, with D possibly TRBD1 on 6 matching bases. The CDR3 length is 12 residues. Looked up from germline, CDR1 is SGHNT and CDR2 is YYREEE (reference sequence). V gave up 4 bases and J gave up 4 bases, with 8 bases separating them. The CDR3 DNA sequence: TGTGCCAGCAGCCTGGACAGCTATGGCTACACCTTC. Its protein product is CASSLDSYGYTF.